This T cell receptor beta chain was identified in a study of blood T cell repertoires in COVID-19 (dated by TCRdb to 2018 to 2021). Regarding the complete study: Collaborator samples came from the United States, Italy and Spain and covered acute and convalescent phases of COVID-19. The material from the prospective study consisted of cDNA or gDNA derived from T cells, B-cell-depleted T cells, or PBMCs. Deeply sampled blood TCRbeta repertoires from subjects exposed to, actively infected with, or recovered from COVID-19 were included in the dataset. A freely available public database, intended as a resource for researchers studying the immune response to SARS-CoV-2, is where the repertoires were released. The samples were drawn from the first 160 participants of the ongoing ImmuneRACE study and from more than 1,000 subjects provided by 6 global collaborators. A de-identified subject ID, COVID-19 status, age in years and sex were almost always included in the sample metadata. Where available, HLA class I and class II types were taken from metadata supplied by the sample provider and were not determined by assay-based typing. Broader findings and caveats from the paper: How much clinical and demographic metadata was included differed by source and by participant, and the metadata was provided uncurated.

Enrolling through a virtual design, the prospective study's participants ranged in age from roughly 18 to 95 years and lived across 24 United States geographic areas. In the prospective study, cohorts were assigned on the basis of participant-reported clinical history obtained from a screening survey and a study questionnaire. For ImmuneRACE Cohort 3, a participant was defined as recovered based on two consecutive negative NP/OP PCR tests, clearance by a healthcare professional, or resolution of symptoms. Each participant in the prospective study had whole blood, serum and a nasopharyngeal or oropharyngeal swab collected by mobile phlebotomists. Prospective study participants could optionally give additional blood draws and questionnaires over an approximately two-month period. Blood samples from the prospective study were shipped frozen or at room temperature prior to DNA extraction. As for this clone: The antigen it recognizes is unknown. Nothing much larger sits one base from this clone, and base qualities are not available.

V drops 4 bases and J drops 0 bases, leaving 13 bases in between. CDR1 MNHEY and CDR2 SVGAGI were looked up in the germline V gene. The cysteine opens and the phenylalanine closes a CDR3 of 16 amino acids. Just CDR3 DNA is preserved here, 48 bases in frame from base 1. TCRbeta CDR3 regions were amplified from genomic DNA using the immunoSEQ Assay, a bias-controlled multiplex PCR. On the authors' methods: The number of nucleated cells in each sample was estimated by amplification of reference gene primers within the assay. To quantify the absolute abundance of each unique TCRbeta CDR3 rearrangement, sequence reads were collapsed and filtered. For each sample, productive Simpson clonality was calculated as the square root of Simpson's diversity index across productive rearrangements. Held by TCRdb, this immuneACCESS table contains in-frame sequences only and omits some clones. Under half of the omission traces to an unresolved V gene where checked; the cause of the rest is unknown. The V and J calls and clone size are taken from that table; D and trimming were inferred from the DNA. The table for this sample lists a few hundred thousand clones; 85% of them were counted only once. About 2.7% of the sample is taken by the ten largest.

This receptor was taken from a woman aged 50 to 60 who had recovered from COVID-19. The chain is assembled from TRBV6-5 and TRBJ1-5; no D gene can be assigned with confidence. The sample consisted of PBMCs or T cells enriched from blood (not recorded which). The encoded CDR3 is CASSSPTSFSNQPQHF. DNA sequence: TGTGCCAGCAGTTCCCCGACATCGTTTAGCAATCAGCCCCAGCATTTT.